The 26 T cell receptor beta chains reported below all come from one sample, sequenced in a study of CD8 T cells in ankylosing spondylitis. A single record per CDR3 protein comes from TCRdb applying MiXCR to the 5' RACE reads. This sample carries approximately 350,000 distinct CDR3 sequences, under 15% of them seen once, and the ten largest clones take 0.85% to 1.4%. The sequencing input was blood, either unsorted or a sorted T cell fraction (not recorded which). The receptor set was obtained from a male donor with ankylosing spondylitis or in good health (not recorded which).

This chain uses TRBV2 with TRBJ2-7; TRBD1 matches at 9 bases. The CDR3 spans 15 residues. The V gene's germline CDR1 is SNHLY and CDR2 FYNNEI. V gave up 4 bases and J gave up 1 base; unmatched junction bases: 5. The CDR3 reads CASSAPGQGSYEQYF. The CDR3 DNA follows: TGTGCCAGCAGTGCACCGGGACAGGGATCCTACGAGCAGTACTTC.

This clonotype occurred once. The genes are TRBV19 and TRBJ2-3; the match to TRBD1 covers 7 bases. V shed 4 bases and J 0 bases; nucleotides not matched to a gene: 16. The CDR3 has 19 residues. Germline CDR1 reads LNHDA; CDR2 reads SQIVND (reference sequence). CDR3 nucleotides: TGTGCCAGTAGTACCCAGACAGGGCCCCGACTCCTAAGCACAGATACGCAGTATTTT. Translating gives CASSTQTGPRLLSTDTQYF.

This CDR3 reads CASSGPRAGGSFWPEAFF. The CDR3, as DNA: TGTGCCAGCAGTGGTCCGCGGGCAGGGGGCTCTTTTTGGCCTGAAGCTTTCTTT. The V gene is TRBV6-1, the J gene TRBJ1-1; 8 positions agree with TRBD1. This CDR3 has 18 residues. In germline, CDR1 is MNHNS, CDR2 SASEGT. V lost 4 bases and J lost 6; bases outside the gene matches: 19.

This clonotype has only a few counts. This chain joins TRBV27 and TRBJ2-3; the D gene could be TRBD1 or TRBD2 (6 bases each). The germline CDR1 and CDR2 sequences are MNHEY and SMNVEV (reference sequence). V gave up 8 bases and J gave up 13 bases, with 22 bases separating them. The CDR3 consists of 13 residues. CDR3 nucleotides: TGTGCCAGCCGTTCCGGAGGGGGGTCGTCCGAGTATTTT. This encodes CASRSGGGSSEYF.

The J gene is TRBJ2-3, the V gene TRBV5-1; TRBD1 matches 8 bases. The CDR3 extends over 16 amino acids. CDR1 is SGHRS and CDR2 is YFSETQ in the germline V gene. Trimming removed 2 bases from V and 3 bases from J; junction bases left unmatched: 8. The CDR3 nucleotides read TGCGCCAGCAGCTTACTGACAGGGGCGTTTACAGATACGCAGTATTTT. Translation gives CASSLLTGAFTDTQYF.

This clonotype has more than one count but fewer than ten. The chain combines TRBV7-9 with TRBJ2-4; a possible D gene is TRBD2 (5 bases). V lost 0 bases, J lost 0 bases, and 9 bases lay in between. The CDR3 spans 16 residues. Germline V gives CDR1 SEHNR, CDR2 FQNEAQ (reference sequence). CDR3 amino acids: CASSLATTTAKNIQYF. The CDR3, as DNA: TGTGCCAGCAGCTTAGCAACGACTACAGCCAAAAACATTCAGTACTTC.

In DNA, the CDR3 is TGTGCCAGCAGCCACGGAGTTATCCTCCACTTT. It is translated as CASSHGVILHF. This chain connects TRBV3-1 to TRBJ1-6; D not resolved. Germline loops: CDR1 LGHDT, CDR2 YNNKEL (reference sequence). V gave up 3 bases and J gave up 15 bases, with 9 bases separating them. This CDR3 has 11 amino acids.

The chain links TRBV12-3 or TRBV12-4 to TRBJ1-1; 7 positions agree with TRBD1. The V gene end was trimmed by 10 bases and the J gene end by 5 bases; junction bases not matched to a gene: 7. The CDR3 contains 12 residues. DNA of the CDR3: TGTGCCATCCAACAGGGGAATACTGAAGCTTTCTTT. This encodes CAIQQGNTEAFF.

The rearrangement uses TRBV6-1 and TRBJ1-6; D gene unclear. CDR3 length equals 15 residues. Germline values: CDR1 MNHNS, CDR2 SASEGT. Trimming shortened V by 0 bases and J by 9 bases, and 12 bases separated the two germline ends. CDR3 in DNA: TGTGCCAGCAGTGAAGCGGTAGGGTTATCTTCACCCCTCCACTTT. Protein sequence: CASSEAVGLSSPLHF.

This clonotype occurred many times. V and J are TRBV10-3 and TRBJ2-3, with 7 positions matching TRBD2. Germline V lookup: CDR1 ENHRY, CDR2 SYGVKD. This CDR3 is built from 14 residues. V lost 8 bases, J lost 2 bases, and 7 bases stayed unmatched. CDR3 protein: CAIRSGLDTDTQYF. The CDR3 coding sequence is TGTGCCATCCGTAGCGGGTTGGACACAGATACGCAGTATTTT.

This clonotype was seen more than once but under ten times. V and J are TRBV28 and TRBJ1-2; D gene unclear. The length of the CDR3 is 12 residues. V lost 3 bases, J lost 5 bases, and 7 bases lay in between. Germline V lookup: CDR1 MDHEN, CDR2 SYDVKM. The CDR3 bases are TGTGCCAGCAGTTTTAATCCTTATGGCTACACCTTC. Translated: CASSFNPYGYTF.

The chain combines TRBV10-3 with TRBJ2-1; tentative D call: TRBD1 (6 bases). Trimming removed 6 bases at V and 3 bases at J, with 18 bases between. The CDR3 runs to 16 residues. From germline, CDR1 is ENHRY and CDR2 SYGVKD. CDR3 DNA: TGTGCCATCAGCACAGGACAGAGTCCTATCTACAATGAGCAGTTCTTC. This gives the protein CAISTGQSPIYNEQFF.

The chain recombines TRBV2 with TRBJ2-5; 9 positions agree with TRBD1. CDR1 and CDR2 from the germline V gene are SNHLY and FYNNEI. The CDR3 length is 17 residues. V shed 5 bases, J shed 3 bases, and the junction held 13 bases outside the gene matches. The CDR3 reads CASSPGTGRGDEETQYF. For the CDR3, the DNA is TGTGCCAGCAGTCCCGGGACAGGGAGAGGGGATGAAGAGACCCAGTACTTC.

This clonotype was detected only a few times. The chain is built from TRBV19 and TRBJ2-1; D not certain. The CDR3 is 11 residues long. The germline V gene has CDR1 LNHDA and CDR2 SQIVND (reference sequence). V was cut by 5 bases and J by 10 bases, with 9 bases left in between. CDR3 in amino acids: CASSVRWEQFF. The CDR3 nucleotides read TGTGCCAGTAGTGTACGCTGGGAGCAGTTCTTC.

This chain connects TRBV10-1 to TRBJ2-3; no clear D. V lost 0 bases to trimming and J lost 4 bases, with 5 bases between them. CDR1 is WNHNN, CDR2 SYGVQD, per germline (reference sequence). This CDR3 region has 13 residues. This CDR3 is CASSESTADTQYF. Written as DNA, the CDR3 is TGCGCCAGCAGTGAGTCGACGGCAGATACGCAGTATTTT.

This clonotype has at least ten counts. The chain employs TRBV12-3 or TRBV12-4 and TRBJ1-1; D may be TRBD1 (5 bases). Trimming took off 5 bases at V and 5 bases at J, with 9 bases between the two ends. The CDR3 is made up of 12 amino acids. As DNA, the CDR3 is TGTGCCAGCAGTGATACAGGAACTGAAGCTTTCTTT. This gives the protein CASSDTGTEAFF.

There are a few counts of this clonotype. The rearrangement joins TRBV7-2 to TRBJ2-2, with a possible D match to TRBD2 (6 bases). Looked up from germline, CDR1 is SGHTA and CDR2 is FQGNSA. The CDR3 spans 15 residues. Trimming stripped 1 base from V and 1 base from J, with 7 bases between. The CDR3 protein is CASSLGGENTGELFF. The CDR3 nucleotides are TGTGCCAGCAGCTTAGGCGGGGAGAACACCGGGGAGCTGTTTTTT.

The table lists this clonotype with a few counts. The rearrangement uses TRBV6-1 and TRBJ2-3; D remains unclear. In germline, CDR1 is MNHNS, CDR2 SASEGT. The CDR3 covers 15 residues. Trimming stripped 7 bases from V and 0 bases from J, with 14 bases between. CDR3 protein: CASKAWVGSTDTQYF. In nucleotides, the CDR3 is TGTGCCAGCAAAGCTTGGGTGGGGAGCACAGATACGCAGTATTTT.

V gene TRBV19 combines with J gene TRBJ2-5, with a tentative D call TRBD1 (6 bases). Deletions cut 7 bases from V and 5 bases from J, with 17 bases between. The CDR3 runs to 14 residues. The germline V gene encodes CDR1 LNHDA and CDR2 SQIVND (reference sequence). The CDR3 region is CASTPTGTRETQYF. DNA of the CDR3: TGTGCCAGTACCCCAACCGGGACACGCGAGACCCAGTACTTC.

In its sample, this clonotype was seen a few times. The junction shows a germline mismatch at one end, possibly a read error. The rearrangement uses TRBV7-9 and TRBJ2-2; tentative D call: TRBD2 (6 bases). The CDR3 is 14 amino acids. Germline CDR1 SEHNR, CDR2 FQNEAQ (reference sequence). CDR3: CASSRDWKAGELFF. CDR3 bases: TGTGCCAGCAGCCGGGACTGGAAAGCCGGGGAGTTGTTTTTT.

V is TRBV3-1 and J is TRBJ1-1; D ambiguous. The V and J ends lost 3 bases and 7 bases respectively, with 12 bases between them. Looked up from germline, CDR1 is LGHDT and CDR2 is YNNKEL (reference sequence). The CDR3 length is 13 residues. In nucleotides, the CDR3 is TGTGCCAGCAGCCAGGGGAGGGCAGGTGAAGCTTTCTTT. This gives the protein CASSQGRAGEAFF.

The genes are TRBV27 and TRBJ1-5, with D maybe TRBD1 (5 bases). V gave up 3 bases and J gave up 3 bases, with 9 bases separating them. This CDR3 has 14 residues. The germline V gene has CDR1 MNHEY and CDR2 SMNVEV (reference sequence). The CDR3 DNA is TGTGCCAGCAGTTTGCCAGGGAACAATCAGCCCCAGCATTTT. Its protein is CASSLPGNNQPQHF.

This clonotype occurred many times. This rearrangement joins TRBV12-3 or TRBV12-4 to TRBJ1-6; 7 bases agree with TRBD1. V was clipped by 6 bases and J by 7 bases; unmatched bases: 9. The CDR3 runs 15 residues. The CDR3, as DNA: TGTGCCAGCAGGCCCACCGGGACAGTCAATTCACCCCTCCACTTT. Amino acids: CASRPTGTVNSPLHF.

The rearrangement uses TRBV7-9 and TRBJ1-4, with TRBD1 matching 10 bases. Trimming took 1 base from V and 7 from J; bases not matched to a gene: 3. Looked up from germline, CDR1 is SEHNR and CDR2 is FQNEAQ (reference sequence). CDR3 length: 15 residues. CDR3 bases: TGTGCCAGCAGCTTAGGACAGGGGGCGACTGAAAAACTGTTTTTT. Encoded protein: CASSLGQGATEKLFF.

V usage is TRBV10-3 and J usage is TRBJ2-7, with D perhaps assigned TRBD1 or TRBD2 (6 bases each). The length of the CDR3 is 14 residues. V was pared by 6 bases and J by 4 bases, with 16 bases between. The V gene's germline CDR1 is ENHRY and CDR2 SYGVKD. DNA for the CDR3: TGTGCCATCAGAGAGGGGGGCAGGGGTTACGAGCAGTACTTC. Translation: CAIREGGRGYEQYF.

The chain uses TRBV12-3 or TRBV12-4 and TRBJ2-1; D perhaps matches TRBD2 (6 bases). Trimming removed 8 bases from V and 0 bases from J, with 11 bases in between. The CDR3 loop spans 14 amino acids. In DNA form, the CDR3 reads TGTGCCAGCCTACCCGGGAGCTCCTACAATGAGCAGTTCTTC. As protein: CASLPGSSYNEQFF.